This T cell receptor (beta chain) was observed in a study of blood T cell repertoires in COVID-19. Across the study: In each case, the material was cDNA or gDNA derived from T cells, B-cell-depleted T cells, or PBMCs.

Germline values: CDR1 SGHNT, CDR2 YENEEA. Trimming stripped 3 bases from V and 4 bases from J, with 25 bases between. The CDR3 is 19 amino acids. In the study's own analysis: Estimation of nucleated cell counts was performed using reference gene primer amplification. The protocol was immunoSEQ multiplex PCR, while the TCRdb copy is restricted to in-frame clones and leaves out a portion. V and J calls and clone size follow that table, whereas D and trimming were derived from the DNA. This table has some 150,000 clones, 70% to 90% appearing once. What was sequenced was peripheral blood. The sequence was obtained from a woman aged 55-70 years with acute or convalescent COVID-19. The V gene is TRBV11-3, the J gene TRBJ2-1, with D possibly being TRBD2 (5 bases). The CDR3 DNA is TGTGCCAGCAGCTTTCTGGCGGACTTCCCAAGGAAAGGGTACAATGAGCAGTTCTTC. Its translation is CASSFLADFPRKGYNEQFF.